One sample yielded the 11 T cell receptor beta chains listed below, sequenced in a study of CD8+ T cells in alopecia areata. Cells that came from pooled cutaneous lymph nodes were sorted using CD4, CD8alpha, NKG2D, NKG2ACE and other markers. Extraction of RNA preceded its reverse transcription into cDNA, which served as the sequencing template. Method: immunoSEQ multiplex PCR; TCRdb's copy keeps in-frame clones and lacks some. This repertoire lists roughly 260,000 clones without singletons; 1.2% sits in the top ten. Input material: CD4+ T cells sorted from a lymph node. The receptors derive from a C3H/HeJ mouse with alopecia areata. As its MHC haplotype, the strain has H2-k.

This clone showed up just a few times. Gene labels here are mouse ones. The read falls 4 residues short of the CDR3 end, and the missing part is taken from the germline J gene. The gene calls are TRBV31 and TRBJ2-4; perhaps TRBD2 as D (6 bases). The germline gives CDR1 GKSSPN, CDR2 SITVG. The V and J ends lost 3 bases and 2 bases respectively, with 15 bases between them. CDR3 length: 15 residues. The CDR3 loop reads CAWSLALGFQNTLYF. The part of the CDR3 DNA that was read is TGTGCCTGGAGCCTTGCACTGGGATTTCAAAAC.

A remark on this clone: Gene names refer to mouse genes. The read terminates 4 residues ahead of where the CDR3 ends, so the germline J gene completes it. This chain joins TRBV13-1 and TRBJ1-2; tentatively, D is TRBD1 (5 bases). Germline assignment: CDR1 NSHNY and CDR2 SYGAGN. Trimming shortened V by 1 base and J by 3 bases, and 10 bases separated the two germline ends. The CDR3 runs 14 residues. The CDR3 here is CASSDSGLDSDYTF. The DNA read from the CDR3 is TGTGCCAGCAGTGATTCAGGGTTGGACTCC.

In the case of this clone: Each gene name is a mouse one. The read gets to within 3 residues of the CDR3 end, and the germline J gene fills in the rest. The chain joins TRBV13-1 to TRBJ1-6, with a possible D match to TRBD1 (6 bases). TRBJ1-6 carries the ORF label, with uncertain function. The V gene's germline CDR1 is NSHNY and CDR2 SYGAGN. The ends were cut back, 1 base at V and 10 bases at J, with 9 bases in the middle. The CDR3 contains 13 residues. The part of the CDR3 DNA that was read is TGTGCCAGCAGTGATCAGGGGCGGTCGCCC. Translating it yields CASSDQGRSP. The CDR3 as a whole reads CASSDQGRSPLYF.

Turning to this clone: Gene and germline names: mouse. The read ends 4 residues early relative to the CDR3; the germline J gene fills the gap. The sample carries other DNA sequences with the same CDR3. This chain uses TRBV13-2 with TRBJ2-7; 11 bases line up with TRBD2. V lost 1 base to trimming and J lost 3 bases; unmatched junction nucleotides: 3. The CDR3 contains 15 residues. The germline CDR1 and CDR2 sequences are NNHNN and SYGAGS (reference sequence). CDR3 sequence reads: CASGDPGTGGYEQYF. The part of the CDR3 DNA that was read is TGTGCCAGCGGTGATCCCGGGACTGGGGGCTAT.

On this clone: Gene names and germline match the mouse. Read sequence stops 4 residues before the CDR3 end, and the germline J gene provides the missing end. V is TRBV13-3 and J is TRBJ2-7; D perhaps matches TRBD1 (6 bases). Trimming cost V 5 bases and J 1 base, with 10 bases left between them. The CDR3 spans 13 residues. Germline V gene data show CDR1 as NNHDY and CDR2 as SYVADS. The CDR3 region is CASRVTGSYEQYF. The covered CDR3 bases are TGTGCCAGCAGGGTGACAGGATCCTAT.

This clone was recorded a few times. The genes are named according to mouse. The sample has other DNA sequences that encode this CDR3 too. The CDR3 sequence: CASGDRGGNYAEQFF. The CDR3 DNA, read in part, is TGTGCCAGCGGTGACAGGGGGGGTAACTATGCT. The chain employs TRBV13-2 and TRBJ2-1; either TRBD1 or TRBD2 may supply D (7 bases each). The read stops 4 residues short of the end of the CDR3; the missing end is completed from the germline J gene. The CDR3 length is 15 residues. V was pared by 2 bases and J by 0 bases, with 9 bases between. The V gene's germline CDR1 is NNHNN and CDR2 SYGAGS (reference sequence).

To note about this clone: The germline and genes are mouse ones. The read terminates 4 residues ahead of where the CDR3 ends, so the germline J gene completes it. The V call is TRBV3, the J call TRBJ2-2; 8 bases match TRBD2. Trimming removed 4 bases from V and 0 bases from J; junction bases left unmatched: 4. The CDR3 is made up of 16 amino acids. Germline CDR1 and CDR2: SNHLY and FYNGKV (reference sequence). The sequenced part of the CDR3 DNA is TGTGCCAGCAGCTACACTGGGGGATCAAACACCGGG. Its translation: CASSYTGGSNTG. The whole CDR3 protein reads CASSYTGGSNTGQLYF.

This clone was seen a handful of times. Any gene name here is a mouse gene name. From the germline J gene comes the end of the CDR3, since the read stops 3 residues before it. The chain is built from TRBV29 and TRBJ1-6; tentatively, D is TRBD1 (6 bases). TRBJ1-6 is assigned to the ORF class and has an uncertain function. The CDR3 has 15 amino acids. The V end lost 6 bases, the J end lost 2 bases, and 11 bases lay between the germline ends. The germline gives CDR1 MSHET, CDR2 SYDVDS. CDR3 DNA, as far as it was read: TGTGCTAGCAGACCTCAGGGGACCTATAATTCGCCC. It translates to CASRPQGTYNSP. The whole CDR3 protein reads CASRPQGTYNSPLYF.

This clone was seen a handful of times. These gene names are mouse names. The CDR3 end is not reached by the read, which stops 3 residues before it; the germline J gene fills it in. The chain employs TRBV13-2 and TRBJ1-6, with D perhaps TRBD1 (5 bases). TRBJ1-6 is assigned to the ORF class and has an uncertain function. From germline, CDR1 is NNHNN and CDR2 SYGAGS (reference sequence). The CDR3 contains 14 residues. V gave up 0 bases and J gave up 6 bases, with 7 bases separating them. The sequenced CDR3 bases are TGTGCCAGCGGTGATGCGACAGTTAATTCGCCC. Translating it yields CASGDATVNSP. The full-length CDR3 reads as CASGDATVNSPLYF.

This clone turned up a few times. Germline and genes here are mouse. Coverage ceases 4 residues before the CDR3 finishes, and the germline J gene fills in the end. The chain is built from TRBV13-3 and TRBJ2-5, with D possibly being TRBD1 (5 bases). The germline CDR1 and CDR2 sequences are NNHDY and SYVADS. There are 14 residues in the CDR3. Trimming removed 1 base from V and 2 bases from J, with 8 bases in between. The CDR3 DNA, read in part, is TGTGCCAGCAGTGATCAGGGCGGCCAAGAC. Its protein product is CASSDQGGQD. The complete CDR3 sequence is CASSDQGGQDTQYF.

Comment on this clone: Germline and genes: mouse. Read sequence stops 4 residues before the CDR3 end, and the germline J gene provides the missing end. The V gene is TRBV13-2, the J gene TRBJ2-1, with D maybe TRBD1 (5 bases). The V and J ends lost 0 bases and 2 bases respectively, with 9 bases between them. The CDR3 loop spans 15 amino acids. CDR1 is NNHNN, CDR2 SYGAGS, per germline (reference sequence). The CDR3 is CASGDAPTDYAEQFF. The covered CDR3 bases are TGTGCCAGCGGTGATGCCCCGACAGACTATGCT.